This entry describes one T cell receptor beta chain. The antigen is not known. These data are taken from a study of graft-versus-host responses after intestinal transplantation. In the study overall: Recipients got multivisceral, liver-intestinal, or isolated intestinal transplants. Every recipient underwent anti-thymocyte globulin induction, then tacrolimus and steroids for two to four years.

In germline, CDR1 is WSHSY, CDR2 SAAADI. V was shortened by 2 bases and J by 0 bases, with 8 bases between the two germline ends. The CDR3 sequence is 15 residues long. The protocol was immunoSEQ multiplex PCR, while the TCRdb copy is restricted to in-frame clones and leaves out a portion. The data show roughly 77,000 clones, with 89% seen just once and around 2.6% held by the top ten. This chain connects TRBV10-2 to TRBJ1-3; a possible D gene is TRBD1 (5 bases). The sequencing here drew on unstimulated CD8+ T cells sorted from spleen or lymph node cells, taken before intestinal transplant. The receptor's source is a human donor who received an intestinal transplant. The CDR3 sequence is CASSEKQVSGNTIYF. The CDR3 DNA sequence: TGCGCCAGCAGTGAGAAACAGGTCTCTGGAAACACCATATATTTT.